This T cell receptor beta chain comes out of a study of T-cell memory formation after mild COVID-19. Findings and limits, study-wide: Shrinking CD4+ clones resided mostly in CM and EM, and CD8+ ones in EMRA. Clones contracting over day 15 to 85 were CD4/CD8 balanced, with later expanders leaning CD4+.

One entry per CDR3 protein results from TCRdb running MiXCR on the 5' RACE reads. The top ten hold roughly a fifth of the sample, which has 300,000 to 400,000 distinct CDR3 sequences, 13% seen once. Note on this clonotype: Its antigen is not known.

The receptor comes from a man younger than 35 who had mild COVID-19 (a few samples of this study predate the infection). Cell type and time point are not known. Sequenced: PBMCs or a T cell subset sorted from them (not recorded which).

The CDR3 here is CASSPGGVRADTQYF. CDR3 coding DNA: TGTGCCAGCAGCCCTGGGGGGGTCCGAGCAGATACGCAGTATTTT. V gene TRBV3-1 combines with J gene TRBJ2-3; 7 bases fit TRBD2. Trimming took 4 bases from V and 4 from J; bases not matched to a gene: 8. Germline V gene sequence: CDR1 LGHDT, CDR2 YNNKEL (reference sequence). The CDR3 has 15 residues.